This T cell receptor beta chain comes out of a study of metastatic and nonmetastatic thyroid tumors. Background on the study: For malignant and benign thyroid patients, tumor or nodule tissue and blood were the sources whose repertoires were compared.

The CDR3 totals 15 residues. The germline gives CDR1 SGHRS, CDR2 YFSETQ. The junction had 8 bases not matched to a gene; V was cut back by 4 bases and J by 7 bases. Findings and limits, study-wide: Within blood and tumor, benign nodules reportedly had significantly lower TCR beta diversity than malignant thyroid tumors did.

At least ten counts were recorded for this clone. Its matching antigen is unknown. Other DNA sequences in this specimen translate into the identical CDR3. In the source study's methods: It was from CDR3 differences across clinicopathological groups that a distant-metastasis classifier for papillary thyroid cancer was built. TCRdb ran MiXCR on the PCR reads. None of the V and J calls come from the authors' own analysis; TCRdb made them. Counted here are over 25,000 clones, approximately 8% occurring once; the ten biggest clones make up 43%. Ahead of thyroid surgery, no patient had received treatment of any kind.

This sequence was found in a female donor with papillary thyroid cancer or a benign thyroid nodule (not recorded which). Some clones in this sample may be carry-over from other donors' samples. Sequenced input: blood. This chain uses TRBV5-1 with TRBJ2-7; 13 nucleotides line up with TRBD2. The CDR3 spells CASSEWTSGSREQYF. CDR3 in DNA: TGCGCCAGCAGCGAATGGACTAGCGGGAGTAGAGAGCAGTACTTC.